These 3 T cell receptor beta chains came from one sample sequenced in a study of T-cell reconstitution after alpha-beta-depleted transplantation in children. Unique molecular identifiers were used in preparing the TCRbeta library. TCRdb re-called the PCR reads with MiXCR, one entry per CDR3 protein. The sample lists some 530,000 distinct CDR3 sequences, around 13% seen once, with approximately 5.4% in the top ten. This material consisted of PBMCs from the stem cell graft donor, taken from the stem cell graft. These receptors came from a human donor who donated a stem cell graft to a child with combined immunodeficiency.

This clonotype was observed a few times. This chain links TRBV20-1 with TRBJ2-7, with TRBD2 matching over 8 bases. CDR3 length: 14 amino acids. The trim removed 5 bases at V and 2 bases at J, leaving 8 bases unmatched. Germline V gene lookup returns CDR1 DFQATT and CDR2 SNEGSKA (reference sequence). This CDR3 reads CSALSGGHPYEQYF. In DNA, the CDR3 is TGCAGTGCTCTATCGGGGGGGCACCCCTACGAGCAGTACTTC.

V and J are TRBV4-2 and TRBJ2-3; TRBD1 aligns across 7 bases. Trimming removed 4 bases from V and 2 bases from J; junction bases left unmatched: 12. Looked up from germline, CDR1 is LGHNA and CDR2 is YNFKEQ. CDR3 length equals 17 residues. The CDR3 here is CASSPSRTGPSTDTQYF. The CDR3 DNA is TGTGCCAGCAGCCCATCTCGGACAGGACCCTCCACAGATACGCAGTATTTT.

There are many counts of this clonotype. The chain recombines TRBV13 with TRBJ1-1; no reliable D call. Germline V gene data show CDR1 as PRHDT and CDR2 as FYEKMQ (reference sequence). The CDR3 has 13 residues. V shed 4 bases and J shed 0 bases, with 6 bases lying between them. This chain's CDR3 is CASSYTVNTEAFF. DNA for the CDR3: TGTGCCAGCAGCTACACAGTGAACACTGAAGCTTTCTTT.